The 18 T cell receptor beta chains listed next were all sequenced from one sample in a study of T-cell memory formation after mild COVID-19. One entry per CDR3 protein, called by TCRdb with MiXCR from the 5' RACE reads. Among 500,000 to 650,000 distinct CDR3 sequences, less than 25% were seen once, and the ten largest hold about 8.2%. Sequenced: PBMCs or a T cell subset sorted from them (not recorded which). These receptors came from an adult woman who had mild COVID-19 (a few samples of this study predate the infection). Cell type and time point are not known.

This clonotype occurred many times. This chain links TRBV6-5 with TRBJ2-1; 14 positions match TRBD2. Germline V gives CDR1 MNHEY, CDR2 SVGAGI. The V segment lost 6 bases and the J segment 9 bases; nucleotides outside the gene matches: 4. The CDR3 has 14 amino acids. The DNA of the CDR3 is TGTGCCAGCAGCCACGGACTAGCGGGAGGTGAGCAGTTCTTC. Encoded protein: CASSHGLAGGEQFF.

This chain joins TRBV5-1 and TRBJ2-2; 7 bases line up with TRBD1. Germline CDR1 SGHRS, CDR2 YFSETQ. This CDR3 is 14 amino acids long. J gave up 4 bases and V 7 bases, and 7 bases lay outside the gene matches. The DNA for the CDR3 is TGCGCCAGCCAACCAGGGGGAAGCACCGGGGAGCTGTTTTTT. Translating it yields CASQPGGSTGELFF.

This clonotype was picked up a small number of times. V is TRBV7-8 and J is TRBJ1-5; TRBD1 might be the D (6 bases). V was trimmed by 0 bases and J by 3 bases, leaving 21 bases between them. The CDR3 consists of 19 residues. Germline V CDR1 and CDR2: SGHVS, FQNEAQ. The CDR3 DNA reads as TGTGCCAGCAGCTTAGCGAGGACCTCCGGGACAACTCTCAATCAGCCCCAGCATTTT. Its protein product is CASSLARTSGTTLNQPQHF.

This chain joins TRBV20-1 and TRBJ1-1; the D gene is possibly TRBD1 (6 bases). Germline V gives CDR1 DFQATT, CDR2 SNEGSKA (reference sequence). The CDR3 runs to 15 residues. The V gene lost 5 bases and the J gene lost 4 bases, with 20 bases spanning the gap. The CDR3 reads CSAGQGRDWGTEAFF. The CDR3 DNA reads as TGCAGTGCTGGTCAGGGGCGGGATTGGGGCACTGAAGCTTTCTTT.

The CDR3 DNA follows: TGTGCCAGCTCACCACCGTCCCCGCCCGGAAACACCATATATTTT. This sequence encodes CASSPPSPPGNTIYF. The J gene is TRBJ1-3, the V gene TRBV18; D uncertain. CDR3 size: 15 residues. V lost 0 bases and J 4 bases, leaving 10 bases between the germline ends. Germline V gene sequence: CDR1 KGHSH, CDR2 LQKENI.

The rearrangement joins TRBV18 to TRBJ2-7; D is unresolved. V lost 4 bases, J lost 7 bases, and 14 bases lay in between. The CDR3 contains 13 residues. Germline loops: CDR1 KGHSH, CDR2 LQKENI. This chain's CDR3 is CASSHGYSEEQYF. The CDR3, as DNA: TGTGCCAGCTCACACGGTTACTCCGAGGAGCAGTACTTC. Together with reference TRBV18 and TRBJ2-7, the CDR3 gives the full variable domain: NAGVMQNPRHLVRRRGQEARLRCSPMKGHSHVYWYRQLPEEGLKFMVYLQKENIIDESGMPKERFSAEFPKEGPSILRIQQVVRGDSAAYFCASSHGYSEEQYFGPGTRLTVT.

Here the CDR3 reads CASSSSFGRSGYYEQFF. Written as DNA, the CDR3 is TGTGCCAGCAGCTCCTCCTTTGGTCGGTCGGGTTACTATGAGCAGTTCTTC. The chain recombines TRBV11-2 with TRBJ2-1; no definite D call. CDR3 length: 17 residues. The germline V gene has CDR1 SGHAT and CDR2 FQNNGV. The V and J ends lost 4 bases and 8 bases respectively, with 24 bases between them.

The DNA of the CDR3 is TGTGCCAGCAGTTTATCGCCCTTGGGAGATACGCAGTATTTT. Amino acid sequence: CASSLSPLGDTQYF. The chain employs TRBV12-3 or TRBV12-4 and TRBJ2-3, with D unresolved. V gave up 2 bases and J gave up 5 bases, with 11 bases separating them. The length of the CDR3 is 14 residues.

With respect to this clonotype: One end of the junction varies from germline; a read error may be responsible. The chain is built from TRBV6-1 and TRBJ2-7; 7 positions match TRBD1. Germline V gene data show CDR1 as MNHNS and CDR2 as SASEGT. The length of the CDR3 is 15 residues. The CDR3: CASREDRATHREQYF. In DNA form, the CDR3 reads TGTGCCAGCAGAGAAGACAGGGCTACACATCGGGAGCAGTACTTC.

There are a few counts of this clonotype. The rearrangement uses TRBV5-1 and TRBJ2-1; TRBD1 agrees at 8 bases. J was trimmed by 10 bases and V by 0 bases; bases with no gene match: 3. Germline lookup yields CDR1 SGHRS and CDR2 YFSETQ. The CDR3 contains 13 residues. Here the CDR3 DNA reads TGCGCCAGCAGCTTGGCCAGGGGGCAAGAGCAGTTCTTC. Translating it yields CASSLARGQEQFF.

CDR3 in amino acids: CATSDPGQTNTGELFF. The CDR3, as DNA: TGTGCCACCAGTGATCCGGGACAGACCAACACCGGGGAGCTGTTTTTT. The chain couples TRBV24-1 to TRBJ2-2; TRBD1 matches at 7 bases. Trimming took 3 bases from V and 2 from J; bases not matched to a gene: 5. CDR3 length: 16 amino acids. In germline, CDR1 is KGHDR, CDR2 SFDVKD.

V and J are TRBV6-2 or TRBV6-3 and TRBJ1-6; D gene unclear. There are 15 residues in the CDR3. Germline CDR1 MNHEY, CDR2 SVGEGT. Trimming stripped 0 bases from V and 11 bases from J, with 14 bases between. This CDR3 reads CASSYSIGNGAPLHF. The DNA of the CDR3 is TGTGCCAGCAGTTACTCGATTGGGAACGGTGCACCCCTCCACTTT.

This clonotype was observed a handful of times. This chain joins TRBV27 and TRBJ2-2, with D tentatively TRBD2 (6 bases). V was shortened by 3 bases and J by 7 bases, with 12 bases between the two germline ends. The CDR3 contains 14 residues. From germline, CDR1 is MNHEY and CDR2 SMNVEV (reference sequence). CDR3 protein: CASSFFGSDGELFF. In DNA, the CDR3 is TGTGCCAGCAGTTTCTTCGGGAGCGACGGGGAGCTGTTTTTT.

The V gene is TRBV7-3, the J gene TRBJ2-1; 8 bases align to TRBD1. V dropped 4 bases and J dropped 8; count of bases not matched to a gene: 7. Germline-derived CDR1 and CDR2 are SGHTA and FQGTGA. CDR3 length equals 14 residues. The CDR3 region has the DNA TGTGCCAGCAGCTCAGGACAGGGCGGGGATGAGCAGTTCTTC. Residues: CASSSGQGGDEQFF.

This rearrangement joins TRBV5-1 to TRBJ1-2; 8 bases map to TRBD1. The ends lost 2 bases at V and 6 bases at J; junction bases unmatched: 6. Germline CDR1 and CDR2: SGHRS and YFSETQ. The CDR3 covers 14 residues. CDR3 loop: CASSFRTGLDGYTF. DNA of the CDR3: TGCGCCAGCAGCTTCCGGACAGGGCTGGATGGCTACACCTTC. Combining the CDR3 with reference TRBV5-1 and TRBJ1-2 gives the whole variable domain KAGVTQTPRYLIKTRGQQVTLSCSPISGHRSVSWYQQTPGQGLQFLFEYFSETQRNKGNFPGRFSGRQFSNSRSEMNVSTLELGDSALYLCASSFRTGLDGYTFGSGTRLTVV.

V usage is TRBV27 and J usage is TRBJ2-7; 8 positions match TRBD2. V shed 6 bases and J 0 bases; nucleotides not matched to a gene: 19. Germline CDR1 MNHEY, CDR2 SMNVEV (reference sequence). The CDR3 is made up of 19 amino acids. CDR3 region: CASRSGDRGPGGASYEQYF. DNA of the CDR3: TGTGCCAGCAGGTCGGGCGACCGGGGTCCCGGGGGGGCCTCCTACGAGCAGTACTTC.

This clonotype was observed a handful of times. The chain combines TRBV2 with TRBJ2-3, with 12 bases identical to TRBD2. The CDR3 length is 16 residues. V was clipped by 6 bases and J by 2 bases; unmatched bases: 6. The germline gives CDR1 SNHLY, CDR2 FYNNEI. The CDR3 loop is CASRVGLAGPTDTQYF. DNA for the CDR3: TGTGCCAGCAGGGTAGGACTAGCGGGGCCCACAGATACGCAGTATTTT. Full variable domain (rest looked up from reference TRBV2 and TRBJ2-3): EPEVTQTPSHQVTQMGQEVILRCVPISNHLYFYWYRQILGQKVEFLVSFYNNEISEKSEIFDDQFSVERPDGSNFTLKIRSTKLEDSAMYFCASRVGLAGPTDTQYFGPGTRLTVL.

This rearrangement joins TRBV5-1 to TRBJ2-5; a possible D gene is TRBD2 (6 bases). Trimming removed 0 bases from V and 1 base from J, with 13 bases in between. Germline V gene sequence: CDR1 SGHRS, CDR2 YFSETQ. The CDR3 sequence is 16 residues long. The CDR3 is CASSLAIGTGQETQYF. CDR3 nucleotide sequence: TGCGCCAGCAGCTTGGCCATAGGGACTGGCCAAGAGACCCAGTACTTC.